This is a list of T cell receptor beta chains from one sample in a study of regulatory T cells in long-lasting Graves disease. One entry per CDR3 protein results from TCRdb running MiXCR on the multiplex PCR reads. Here the sample spans 420,000 or so distinct CDR3 sequences, around 15% being singletons. These same data were also listed under a study on T cells in Graves' hyperthyroidism and ophthalmopathy.

Sequencing was performed on peripheral blood mononuclear cells (PBMCs), taken at new diagnosis, from a patient treated with antithyroid drugs. The source is a young woman with Graves disease. The CDR3 runs from the conserved cysteine through the conserved F or W. The order of the fields is CDR3 protein, CDR3 DNA, V gene, J gene, D gene, clone size, CDR3 length. D genes are given only for firm matches. Not every row has a clone size; where given, it reads once, few, many or a size class.

CDR3aa: CASSDTGPYYGYTF
CDR3nt: TGTGCCAGCAGTGATACAGGACCATATTATGGCTACACCTTC
v_gene: TRBV25-1
j_gene: TRBJ1-2
d_gene: -
abundance: -
len: 14

CDR3aa: CASNVLGDNNEQFF
CDR3nt: TGTGCCAGTAATGTTCTAGGGGATAACAATGAGCAGTTCTTC
v_gene: TRBV19
j_gene: TRBJ2-1
d_gene: -
abundance: few
len: 14

CDR3aa: CSVVLAGSYNEQFF
CDR3nt: TGCAGCGTTGTATTGGCGGGTTCCTACAATGAGCAGTTCTTC
v_gene: TRBV29-1
j_gene: TRBJ2-1
d_gene: -
abundance: -
len: 14

CDR3aa: CASSLDRGPETQYF
CDR3nt: TGTGCCAGCAGCTTAGATCGGGGTCCGGAGACCCAGTACTTC
v_gene: TRBV7-2
j_gene: TRBJ2-5
d_gene: -
abundance: many
len: 14

CDR3aa: CASSSVYQETQYF
CDR3nt: TGTGCCAGCAGCTCCGTGTACCAAGAGACCCAGTACTTC
v_gene: TRBV7-6
j_gene: TRBJ2-5
d_gene: -
abundance: many
len: 13

CDR3aa: CASSLFGANVLTF
CDR3nt: TGTGCCAGCAGTTTATTCGGGGCCAACGTCCTGACTTTC
v_gene: TRBV28
j_gene: TRBJ2-6
d_gene: -
abundance: -
len: 13

CDR3aa: CASSHLLRDGLSTQYF
CDR3nt: TGTGCCAGCAGCCATCTACTCCGGGACGGACTATCGACCCAGTACTTC
v_gene: TRBV11-1
j_gene: TRBJ2-5
d_gene: -
abundance: -
len: 16

CDR3aa: CASSLDATDYGYTF
CDR3nt: TGCGCCAGCAGCTTGGATGCGACGGATTATGGCTACACCTTC
v_gene: TRBV5-1
j_gene: TRBJ1-2
d_gene: -
abundance: -
len: 14

CDR3aa: CASHRTGYYEQYF
CDR3nt: TGTGCCAGTCACCGAACAGGGTACTACGAGCAGTACTTC
v_gene: TRBV6-1
j_gene: TRBJ2-7
d_gene: -
abundance: -
len: 13

CDR3aa: CASSLGPGTYTETQYF
CDR3nt: TGTGCCAGCAGTTTAGGCCCCGGGACGTATACTGAGACCCAGTACTTC
v_gene: TRBV12-3/TRBV12-4
j_gene: TRBJ2-5
d_gene: -
abundance: many
len: 16

CDR3aa: CASSTSSGANTGELFF
CDR3nt: TGTGCCAGCAGTACATCTAGCGGAGCGAACACCGGGGAGCTGTTTTTT
v_gene: TRBV2
j_gene: TRBJ2-2
d_gene: TRBD2
abundance: many
len: 16

CDR3aa: CASSLGRGEGQPQHF
CDR3nt: TGTGCCAGCAGTTTAGGCAGGGGCGAGGGTCAGCCCCAGCATTTT
v_gene: TRBV12-3/TRBV12-4
j_gene: TRBJ1-5
d_gene: -
abundance: -
len: 15

CDR3aa: CAWSKQGVPQETQYF
CDR3nt: TGTGCCTGGAGTAAGCAGGGGGTACCACAAGAGACCCAGTACTTC
v_gene: TRBV30
j_gene: TRBJ2-5
d_gene: TRBD1
abundance: many
len: 15

CDR3aa: CASSFRLSNQPQHF
CDR3nt: TGTGCCAGCAGTTTTCGACTGAGCAATCAGCCCCAGCATTTT
v_gene: TRBV28
j_gene: TRBJ1-5
d_gene: -
abundance: many
len: 14

CDR3aa: CGARGTGYGYTF
CDR3nt: TGCGGTGCTAGAGGGACAGGGTATGGCTACACCTTC
v_gene: TRBV20-1
j_gene: TRBJ1-2
d_gene: TRBD1
abundance: few
len: 12

CDR3aa: CASSLSGISGELFF
CDR3nt: TGTGCCAGCAGCCTTAGCGGGATCTCCGGGGAGCTGTTTTTT
v_gene: TRBV7-2
j_gene: TRBJ2-2
d_gene: TRBD2
abundance: -
len: 14

CDR3aa: CASSQDLGGGEQYF
CDR3nt: TGCGCCAGCAGCCAAGATCTAGGAGGGGGCGAGCAGTACTTC
v_gene: TRBV4-1
j_gene: TRBJ2-7
d_gene: -
abundance: -
len: 14

CDR3aa: CSVQGAGGNTIYF
CDR3nt: TGCAGTGTACAGGGGGCAGGGGGAAACACCATATATTTT
v_gene: TRBV20-1
j_gene: TRBJ1-3
d_gene: TRBD1
abundance: -
len: 13

CDR3aa: CASSLAALANTGELFF
CDR3nt: TGCGCCAGCAGCTTGGCCGCGCTAGCGAACACCGGGGAGCTGTTTTTT
v_gene: TRBV5-1
j_gene: TRBJ2-2
d_gene: -
abundance: -
len: 16

CDR3aa: CASRDLSYGYTF
CDR3nt: TGTGCCAGCAGGGATCTCAGCTATGGCTACACCTTC
v_gene: TRBV28
j_gene: TRBJ1-2
d_gene: -
abundance: many
len: 12

CDR3aa: CASSSGQGPTDTQYF
CDR3nt: TGTGCCAGCAGTTCCGGACAAGGCCCCACAGATACGCAGTATTTT
v_gene: TRBV12-3/TRBV12-4
j_gene: TRBJ2-3
d_gene: -
abundance: -
len: 15

CDR3aa: CASGGENQPQHF
CDR3nt: TGTGCCAGCGGGGGGGAGAATCAGCCCCAGCATTTT
v_gene: TRBV7-9
j_gene: TRBJ1-5
d_gene: -
abundance: -
len: 12

CDR3aa: CSARVGANVLTF
CDR3nt: TGCAGTGCTAGAGTCGGGGCCAACGTCCTGACTTTC
v_gene: TRBV20-1
j_gene: TRBJ2-6
d_gene: -
abundance: many
len: 12

CDR3aa: CASSTGLAGVGEGETQYF
CDR3nt: TGTGCCAGCAGTACGGGACTAGCGGGAGTAGGTGAAGGAGAGACCCAGTACTTC
v_gene: TRBV7-9
j_gene: TRBJ2-5
d_gene: TRBD2
abundance: few
len: 18

CDR3aa: CASSLGEGGSGGELFF
CDR3nt: TGTGCCAGCAGCTTAGGGGAAGGGGGGTCCGGCGGGGAGCTGTTTTTT
v_gene: TRBV7-8
j_gene: TRBJ2-2
d_gene: -
abundance: -
len: 16

CDR3aa: CASSYYTGGEQYF
CDR3nt: TGTGCCAGCAGTTACTATACAGGGGGCGAGCAGTACTTC
v_gene: TRBV6-5
j_gene: TRBJ2-7
d_gene: TRBD1
abundance: many
len: 13

CDR3aa: CASSFSYSGSTETQYF
CDR3nt: TGTGCCAGCAGCTTTTCTTATAGCGGGAGTACCGAGACCCAGTACTTC
v_gene: TRBV13
j_gene: TRBJ2-5
d_gene: TRBD2
abundance: many
len: 16

CDR3aa: CASTPGAGRNTGELFF
CDR3nt: TGTGCCAGCACTCCCGGGGCGGGAAGGAACACCGGGGAGCTGTTTTTT
v_gene: TRBV7-9
j_gene: TRBJ2-2
d_gene: -
abundance: -
len: 16

CDR3aa: CASSPGQVGGLTEQYF
CDR3nt: TGTGCCAGCAGTCCTGGACAGGTCGGAGGGCTGACGGAGCAGTACTTC
v_gene: TRBV12-3/TRBV12-4
j_gene: TRBJ2-7
d_gene: -
abundance: many
len: 16

CDR3aa: CASSFTTEGAEQYF
CDR3nt: TGTGCCAGCAGCTTTACGACAGAAGGTGCCGAGCAGTACTTC
v_gene: TRBV5-6
j_gene: TRBJ2-7
d_gene: -
abundance: many
len: 14

CDR3aa: CSARLAGGRADTQYF
CDR3nt: TGCAGTGCTAGGCTAGCGGGAGGGCGCGCAGATACGCAGTATTTT
v_gene: TRBV20-1
j_gene: TRBJ2-3
d_gene: TRBD2
abundance: many
len: 15

CDR3aa: CASSRDYHAEQYF
CDR3nt: TGCGCCAGCAGCAGGGACTACCACGCCGAGCAGTACTTC
v_gene: TRBV5-1
j_gene: TRBJ2-7
d_gene: TRBD2
abundance: few
len: 13

CDR3aa: CASSFWGEQYF
CDR3nt: TGTGCCAGCAGTTTCTGGGGCGAGCAGTACTTC
v_gene: TRBV28
j_gene: TRBJ2-7
d_gene: -
abundance: many
len: 11

CDR3aa: CASSLRRRHTDTQYF
CDR3nt: TGTGCCAGCAGCTTACGGCGGAGGCACACAGATACGCAGTATTTT
v_gene: TRBV11-2
j_gene: TRBJ2-3
d_gene: -
abundance: many
len: 15

CDR3aa: CASRDRGEDTQYF
CDR3nt: TGTGCCAGCAGGGACAGGGGGGAAGATACGCAGTATTTT
v_gene: TRBV2
j_gene: TRBJ2-3
d_gene: TRBD1
abundance: few
len: 13

CDR3aa: CASSFFSSGSSYEQYF
CDR3nt: TGTGCCAGCAGCTTCTTTTCCAGCGGGAGTTCCTACGAGCAGTACTTC
v_gene: TRBV11-2
j_gene: TRBJ2-7
d_gene: TRBD2
abundance: many
len: 16

CDR3aa: CASSEGTTYGYTF
CDR3nt: TGTGCCAGCAGTGAAGGCACGACCTATGGCTACACCTTC
v_gene: TRBV2
j_gene: TRBJ1-2
d_gene: -
abundance: -
len: 13

CDR3aa: CASSPPGFVAGATYEQYF
CDR3nt: TGTGCCAGCTCACCACCCGGTTTTGTGGCGGGAGCAACCTACGAGCAGTACTTC
v_gene: TRBV18
j_gene: TRBJ2-7
d_gene: TRBD2
abundance: few
len: 18

CDR3aa: CASSPRTGDSEQYF
CDR3nt: TGTGCCAGCTCACCCCGGACAGGGGATAGCGAGCAGTACTTC
v_gene: TRBV18
j_gene: TRBJ2-7
d_gene: TRBD1
abundance: -
len: 14

CDR3aa: CASTSTGRPSGANVLTF
CDR3nt: TGCGCCAGCACCTCGACGGGGCGTCCCTCTGGGGCCAACGTCCTGACTTTC
v_gene: TRBV5-1
j_gene: TRBJ2-6
d_gene: -
abundance: -
len: 17

CDR3aa: CASSLGGPNEQYF
CDR3nt: TGTGCCAGCAGTTTGGGCGGGCCGAACGAGCAGTACTTC
v_gene: TRBV27
j_gene: TRBJ2-7
d_gene: -
abundance: many
len: 13

CDR3aa: CASLHFAGPLPEAFF
CDR3nt: TGTGCCAGCTTACATTTTGCGGGCCCCCTACCTGAAGCTTTCTTT
v_gene: TRBV6-1
j_gene: TRBJ1-1
d_gene: -
abundance: few
len: 15

CDR3aa: CASSLNSGYEQYF
CDR3nt: TGCGCCAGCAGCTTGAACTCGGGCTACGAGCAGTACTTC
v_gene: TRBV5-1
j_gene: TRBJ2-7
d_gene: -
abundance: many
len: 13

CDR3aa: CAWSPLAGGPETQYF
CDR3nt: TGTGCCTGGAGTCCCCTAGCGGGAGGGCCTGAGACCCAGTACTTC
v_gene: TRBV30
j_gene: TRBJ2-5
d_gene: TRBD2
abundance: -
len: 15

CDR3aa: CASSAWDNGSGELFF
CDR3nt: TGCGCCAGCAGCGCCTGGGACAATGGTTCCGGGGAGCTGTTTTTT
v_gene: TRBV5-1
j_gene: TRBJ2-2
d_gene: -
abundance: few
len: 15